This entry features one T cell receptor (beta chain) sequence. Its antigen is not identified. This CDR3 contains 15 residues. Germline loops: CDR1 SGHNT, CDR2 YYREEE (reference sequence). J gave up 1 base and V 6 bases, and 8 bases lay outside the gene matches. Both 60 Vbeta primers and 13 Jbeta primers went into the PCR. The method was immunoSEQ multiplex PCR; TCRdb's version includes in-frame clones alone and lacks a portion of them. The data contain under 250,000 clones, 82% of them seen just once; the ten biggest clones take up roughly 6%. These data originate in a study of cytomegalovirus exposure and HLA in healthy donors. About the research overall: Inside one of the first data releases sat 75 million to 100 million unique TCRs taken from HLA-typed donors.

General study points: Later examination showed HLA-associated TCR beta chains had greater clonal expansion than equally common others. Sequencing probably produced one cluster of sequence variants that were highly shared. For TCR beta chains, V- and J-gene trimming was later linked to a missense DCLRE1C variant.

The receptor comes from a man aged 35-49 years in good health and CMV-seropositive. The chain employs TRBV5-4 and TRBJ1-1, with 8 positions matching TRBD1. The sequenced sample consisted of PBMCs. As DNA, the CDR3 is TGTGCCAGCACCCCAGGACAGGGTGAGAACACTGAAGCTTTCTTT. It translates to CASTPGQGENTEAFF. Using reference TRBV5-4 and TRBJ1-1 for the parts outside the CDR3, the full variable domain is ETGVTQSPTHLIKTRGQQVTLRCSSQSGHNTVSWYQQALGQGPQFIFQYYREEENGRGNFPPRFSGLQFPNYSSELNVNALELDDSALYLCASTPGQGENTEAFFGQGTRLTVV.